A single sample gave rise to the 24 T cell receptor beta chains below, sequenced in a study of early T cells in non-severe SARS-CoV-2 infection. One entry per CDR3 protein, called by TCRdb with MiXCR from the 5' RACE reads. The sample holds approximately 27,000 distinct CDR3 sequences, 9.5% to 10% seen once. Sequencing input: whole blood. The receptors were gathered from an adult who was a healthcare worker with PCR-confirmed SARS-CoV-2 infection or an uninfected control (not recorded which).

This clonotype turned up a few times. The rearrangement links TRBV7-6 to TRBJ1-2; D gene ambiguous. The V gene's germline CDR1 is SGHVS and CDR2 FNYEAQ. Trimming took off 4 bases at V and 5 bases at J, with 5 bases between the two ends. The CDR3 runs to 11 residues. The CDR3 region has the DNA TGTGCCAGCAGCTCCGAATATGGCTACACCTTC. This translates into CASSSEYGYTF. Based on the CDR3 plus reference TRBV7-6 and TRBJ1-2, the full variable domain is GAGVSQSPRYKVTKRGQDVALRCDPISGHVSLYWYRQALGQGPEFLTYFNYEAQQDKSGLPNDRFSAERPEGSISTLTIQRTEQRDSAMYRCASSSEYGYTFGSGTRLTVV.

The rearrangement joins TRBV7-3 to TRBJ2-1, with D possibly matching TRBD2 (6 bases). With 2 bases removed from V and 2 bases from J, the gap between germline ends came to 10 bases. Germline assignment: CDR1 SGHTA and CDR2 FQGTGA. The length of the CDR3 is 15 residues. The chain's CDR3 is CASSLVAGTYNEQFF. CDR3 nucleotide sequence: TGTGCCAGCAGCTTAGTCGCGGGGACCTACAATGAGCAGTTCTTC.

This clonotype came up a few times. The chain employs TRBV11-2 and TRBJ1-5; TRBD1 agrees at 7 bases. This CDR3 region has 14 residues. Germline V gene data show CDR1 as SGHAT and CDR2 as FQNNGV. V was pared by 4 bases and J by 11 bases, with 11 bases of the junction left unmatched. CDR3 loop: CASSSGTAVGAQHF. In DNA form, the CDR3 reads TGTGCCAGCAGCTCCGGGACAGCCGTGGGGGCCCAGCATTTT.

This clonotype was recorded many times. J is TRBJ2-2 and V is TRBV9, with D tentatively TRBD1 (6 bases). V shed 4 bases and J shed 5 bases, with 21 bases lying between them. The CDR3 loop spans 17 amino acids. Germline CDR1 is SGDLS and CDR2 is YYNGEE. The CDR3 bases are TGTGCCAGCAGCCTACGATCCTCCAGGACAGTTACCGGGGAGCTGTTTTTT. Its translation: CASSLRSSRTVTGELFF.

As DNA, the CDR3 is TGTGCCAGCAGCCCTTTAGGACTAGCGGACACCGGGGAGCTGTTTTTT. This gives the protein CASSPLGLADTGELFF. The genes are TRBV4-2 and TRBJ2-2, with TRBD2 matching 10 bases. The CDR3 runs 16 residues. Germline CDR1 and CDR2: LGHNA and YNFKEQ. Trimming at V came to 4 bases and at J to 3 bases, leaving 5 bases not matched to a gene.

This clonotype was seen only a few times. The chain links TRBV20-1 to TRBJ1-3, with D possibly being TRBD1 (6 bases). The CDR3 loop spans 15 amino acids. Per the germline V gene, CDR1 is DFQATT and CDR2 is SNEGSKA (reference sequence). The V gene lost 4 bases and the J gene lost 1 base, with 14 bases spanning the gap. The CDR3 loop reads CSANSRGESGNTIYF. Here the CDR3 DNA reads TGCAGTGCTAACTCCAGGGGAGAATCTGGAAACACCATATATTTT.

In this sample, this clonotype turned up many times. This CDR3 is CASSPLLDSEAFF. DNA of the CDR3: TGCGCCAGCAGCCCTTTGTTAGACTCCGAAGCTTTCTTT. This chain joins TRBV5-1 and TRBJ1-1, with no clear D. The V gene lost 4 bases and the J gene lost 8 bases, with 15 bases spanning the gap. Germline assignment: CDR1 SGHRS and CDR2 YFSETQ. CDR3 length equals 13 residues.

This clonotype was counted at least ten times. The chain recombines TRBV11-2 with TRBJ1-5; 7 nucleotides agree with TRBD1. With 5 bases clipped from V and 3 bases from J, the junction kept 7 bases outside the gene matches. CDR1 is SGHAT and CDR2 is FQNNGV in the germline V gene. CDR3 length equals 15 residues. As DNA, the CDR3 is TGTGCCAGCAGCCTGGGAACAGGGGACAATCAGCCCCAGCATTTT. Translated, it gives CASSLGTGDNQPQHF.

This chain uses TRBV29-1 with TRBJ2-3; TRBD2 agrees at 8 bases. The CDR3 sequence is 13 residues long. Unmatched junction bases numbered 5, after V lost 2 bases and J lost 7 bases. From germline, CDR1 is SQVTM and CDR2 ANQGSEA. The CDR3, as DNA: TGCAGCGTTGAACCGGGGGGGCTGAATACGCAGTATTTT. Protein sequence: CSVEPGGLNTQYF.

This clonotype is termed medium-sized (0.01 to 0.1%). The V and J genes are TRBV29-1 and TRBJ2-1, with D tentatively TRBD1 (6 bases). The CDR3 extends over 14 amino acids. V was cut by 4 bases and J by 4 bases, with 14 bases left in between. Germline CDR1 SQVTM, CDR2 ANQGSEA. The CDR3 sequence: CSVATLGQYNEQFF. In DNA, the CDR3 is TGCAGCGTTGCGACTCTTGGACAGTACAATGAGCAGTTCTTC.

Many counts were recorded for this clonotype. The chain carries TRBV7-2 and TRBJ2-1; D is unclear. Trimming stripped 7 bases from V and 8 bases from J, with 12 bases between. In germline, CDR1 is SGHTA, CDR2 FQGNSA. The CDR3 runs to 12 residues. The DNA for the CDR3 is TGTGCCAGCACCAGAGGTTTGGATGAGCAGTTCTTC. Residues: CASTRGLDEQFF.

This clonotype was seen more than once but under ten times. The V and J genes are TRBV5-5 and TRBJ2-6, with 9 bases fitting TRBD1. CDR1 and CDR2 (germline): SGHKS, YYEKEE (reference sequence). With 5 bases clipped from V and 1 base from J, the junction kept 7 bases outside the gene matches. CDR3 length equals 17 residues. CDR3 loop: CASSRGQGMSGANVLTF. The CDR3 DNA follows: TGTGCCAGCAGTCGAGGACAGGGGATGTCTGGGGCCAACGTCCTGACTTTC.

In its sample, this clonotype was seen many times. This chain links TRBV6-2 or TRBV6-3 with TRBJ2-1, with 8 bases identical to TRBD2. Germline values: CDR1 MNHEY, CDR2 SVGEGT. V lost 5 bases and J lost 8; bases outside the gene matches: 8. The length of the CDR3 is 14 residues. The CDR3 loop reads CASSTWTSRDEQFF. CDR3 DNA sequence: TGTGCCAGCAGTACCTGGACTAGCAGGGATGAGCAGTTCTTC.

This clonotype was seen only a few times. The chain carries TRBV10-3 and TRBJ2-7, with 9 bases identical to TRBD1. This CDR3 has 12 amino acids. The junction had 8 bases not matched to a gene; V was cut back by 11 bases and J by 6 bases. Germline-derived CDR1 and CDR2 are ENHRY and SYGVKD. CDR3 protein: CAARDRDAEQYF. For the CDR3, the DNA is TGTGCCGCCCGGGACAGGGATGCCGAGCAGTACTTC.

V gene TRBV19 combines with J gene TRBJ2-1, with TRBD1 matching over 7 bases. Germline values: CDR1 LNHDA, CDR2 SQIVND (reference sequence). This CDR3 contains 13 residues. V trimming: 4 bases; J trimming: 8 bases; junction bases outside the gene matches: 5. CDR3 nucleotides: TGTGCCAGTAGTACCGACAGGGCCCATGAGCAGTTCTTC. This encodes CASSTDRAHEQFF.

At least ten counts were recorded for this clonotype. This chain joins TRBV11-2 and TRBJ1-2; possibly TRBD1 for D (6 bases). This CDR3 has 12 residues. Germline CDR1 and CDR2: SGHAT and FQNNGV. V was cut by 2 bases and J by 6 bases, with 7 bases left in between. CDR3 sequence reads: CASSLTGNGYTF. CDR3 nucleotide sequence: TGTGCCAGCAGCTTAACAGGGAATGGCTACACCTTC.

This clonotype was recorded a few times. This chain links TRBV4-2 with TRBJ2-3; 10 bases align to TRBD2. Losses at the gene ends were 0 bases for V and 7 bases for J; bases not matched to a gene: 7. Looked up from germline, CDR1 is LGHNA and CDR2 is YNFKEQ. The CDR3 has 16 amino acids. CDR3 sequence: CASSQDGTSGTNTQYF. In nucleotides, the CDR3 is TGTGCCAGCAGCCAAGATGGAACTAGCGGGACTAATACGCAGTATTTT.

This clonotype was seen a few times. The chain couples TRBV19 to TRBJ1-1, with D unresolved. This CDR3 region has 15 residues. Trimming removed 3 bases from V and 4 bases from J, with 15 bases in between. Per the germline V gene, CDR1 is LNHDA and CDR2 is SQIVND (reference sequence). The CDR3 DNA reads TGTGCCAGTAGTATCTCCCTGGTCCGGGGCACTGAAGCTTTCTTT. Protein sequence: CASSISLVRGTEAFF.

This clonotype has at least ten counts. The chain couples TRBV30 to TRBJ1-2, with 9 bases matching TRBD1. The germline V gene has CDR1 GTSNPN and CDR2 SVGIG (reference sequence). There are 14 residues in the CDR3. J was trimmed by 4 bases and V by 4 bases; bases with no gene match: 7. CDR3 in amino acids: CAWTVGTGFYGYTF. The CDR3, as DNA: TGTGCCTGGACCGTAGGGACAGGGTTCTATGGCTACACCTTC.

There are many counts of this clonotype. This chain uses TRBV27 with TRBJ1-5, with 9 positions matching TRBD1. This CDR3 contains 15 residues. Germline CDR1 reads MNHEY; CDR2 reads SMNVEV (reference sequence). J gave up 6 bases and V 3 bases, and 6 bases lay outside the gene matches. The CDR3 coding sequence is TGTGCCAGCAGTTTCACAGGGGGCCTCAGTCAGCCCCAGCATTTT. Its translation: CASSFTGGLSQPQHF.

At least ten counts were recorded for this clonotype. This chain uses TRBV4-1 with TRBJ2-7, with 7 bases aligning to TRBD1. CDR1 and CDR2 (germline): MGHRA, YSYEKL. This CDR3 is 15 amino acids long. Losses at the gene ends were 2 bases for V and 2 bases for J; bases not matched to a gene: 6. DNA for the CDR3: TGCGCCAGCAGCCAACGGACAGGTAGTCCCTACGAGCAGTACTTC. This translates into CASSQRTGSPYEQYF.

The rearrangement uses TRBV29-1 and TRBJ2-5; the match to TRBD1 covers 9 bases. This CDR3 is built from 14 residues. Germline CDR1 reads SQVTM; CDR2 reads ANQGSEA. Unmatched junction bases numbered 8, after V lost 6 bases and J lost 3 bases. The DNA of the CDR3 is TGCAGCGTATACCGGGACAGGGCAAAAGAGACCCAGTACTTC. This translates into CSVYRDRAKETQYF.

The V call is TRBV7-7, the J call TRBJ2-5; D may be TRBD1 (5 bases). CDR1 is SSHAT and CDR2 is FNYEAQ in the germline V gene (reference sequence). The CDR3 covers 16 residues. Trimming cost V 0 bases and J 3 bases, with 14 bases left between them. The CDR3 sequence is CASSLASVVGEETQYF. The CDR3 DNA follows: TGTGCCAGCAGCTTAGCGTCGGTAGTAGGGGAAGAGACCCAGTACTTC.

This clonotype was recorded many times. The chain couples TRBV20-1 to TRBJ1-1, with D tentatively TRBD1 (6 bases). The CDR3 runs 10 residues. V gave up 5 bases and J gave up 8 bases, with 9 bases separating them. Looked up from germline, CDR1 is DFQATT and CDR2 is SNEGSKA (reference sequence). CDR3 in amino acids: CSAQDSEAFF. As DNA, the CDR3 is TGCAGTGCTCAGGACAGCGAAGCTTTCTTT.